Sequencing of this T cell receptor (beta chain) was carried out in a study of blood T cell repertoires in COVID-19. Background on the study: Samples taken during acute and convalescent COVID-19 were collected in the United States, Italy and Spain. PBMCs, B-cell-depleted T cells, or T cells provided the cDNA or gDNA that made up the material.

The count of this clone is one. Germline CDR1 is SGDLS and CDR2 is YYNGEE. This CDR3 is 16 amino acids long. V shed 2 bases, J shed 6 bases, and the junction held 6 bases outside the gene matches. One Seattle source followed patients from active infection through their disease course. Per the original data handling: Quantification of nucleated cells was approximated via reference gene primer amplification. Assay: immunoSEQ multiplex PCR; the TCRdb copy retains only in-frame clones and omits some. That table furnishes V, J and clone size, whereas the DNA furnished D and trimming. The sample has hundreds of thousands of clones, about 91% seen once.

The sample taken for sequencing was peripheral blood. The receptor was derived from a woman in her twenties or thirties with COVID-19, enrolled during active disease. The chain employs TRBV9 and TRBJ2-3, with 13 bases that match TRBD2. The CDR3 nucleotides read TGTGCCAGCAGCGTCTTGACTAGCGGGGGGAGGGATACGCAGTATTTT. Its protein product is CASSVLTSGGRDTQYF.